This is a list of T cell receptor beta chains from one sample in a study of blood T cells in healthy people across ages. Each CDR3 protein is one row after TCRdb ran MiXCR on the 5' RACE reads. The top ten hold over 7% of the sample, which has some 1.5 million distinct CDR3 sequences, approximately 28% seen once. The sequenced material came from blood. These receptor sequences come from a young woman in good health. Each CDR3 is given with its conserved first and last residue.

V: TRBV20-1
length: 13
J: TRBJ2-1
CDR3: CSPGTGSHNEQFF

V: TRBV30
length: 12
J: TRBJ1-1
CDR3: CAWSEQFAEAFF

V: TRBV2
length: 15
J: TRBJ2-7
CDR3: CASRHVLASHYEQYF

V: TRBV6-6
length: 12
J: .
CDR3: CASRLHSGEQYF

V: TRBV5-1
length: 16
J: TRBJ2-3
CDR3: CASSLTPLGAGDTQYF

V: TRBV12-3/TRBV12-4
length: 12
J: TRBJ1-5
CDR3: CASSFSIQPQHF

V: TRBV10-3
length: 16
J: TRBJ2-7
CDR3: CAISEGLANLSYEQYF

V: TRBV12-3/TRBV12-4
length: 13
J: TRBJ1-1
CDR3: CASSLLGRAEAFF

V: TRBV12-3/TRBV12-4
length: 9
J: TRBJ1-6
CDR3: CASGTPLHF

V: TRBV12-5
length: 12
J: TRBJ2-5
CDR3: CASGPEIGTQYF

V: TRBV12-5
length: 14
J: TRBJ2-5
CDR3: CASGLGLAVNEQYF

V: TRBV12-3/TRBV12-4
length: 15
J: .
CDR3: CASSRQTSSYNEQYF

V: TRBV12-3/TRBV12-4
length: 19
J: TRBJ1-5
CDR3: CASSLWAGGGQGTNQPQHF

V: TRBV4-2
length: 14
J: TRBJ2-2
CDR3: CASSLGTGAGELFF

V: TRBV7-2
length: 19
J: TRBJ2-1
CDR3: CASSTPGQGFGGRYNEQFF

V: TRBV12-3/TRBV12-4
length: 14
J: TRBJ1-5
CDR3: CASSPWGQGQPQHF

V: TRBV14
length: 14
J: TRBJ2-2
CDR3: CASSQQGLRGELFF

V: TRBV3-1
length: 14
J: TRBJ2-1
CDR3: CASKGQGSYNEQFF

V: TRBV7-2
length: 15
J: TRBJ1-6
CDR3: CASSLTRDRNSPLHF

V: TRBV7-9
length: 15
J: TRBJ2-5
CDR3: CASSPDEWRGETQYF

V: TRBV5-1
length: 15
J: TRBJ1-1
CDR3: CASSLETVMNTEAFF

V: TRBV29-1
length: 12
J: TRBJ2-7
CDR3: CSVERTDYEQYF

V: TRBV5-4
length: 16
J: TRBJ2-3
CDR3: CASSLEATKATDTQYF

V: TRBV2
length: 14
J: TRBJ2-7
CDR3: CASRAGQGADEQYF

V: TRBV5-1
length: 16
J: TRBJ2-7
CDR3: CASSPGGTISDYEQYF

V: TRBV7-9
length: 19
J: TRBJ2-2
CDR3: CASRLIGDREELNTGERFF

V: TRBV7-9
length: 13
J: TRBJ1-1
CDR3: CASSEVPNTEAFF

V: TRBV24-1
length: 16
J: TRBJ2-3
CDR3: CATSDYHRGGADTQYF

V: TRBV9
length: 15
J: TRBJ1-3
CDR3: CASSVGTGQGNTIYF

V: TRBV20-1
length: 14
J: TRBJ2-5
CDR3: CSARGDTQQETQYF

V: TRBV4-3
length: 20
J: TRBJ2-7
CDR3: CASSQDVTGYRPVETYEQYF

V: TRBV14
length: 12
J: TRBJ1-2
CDR3: CASSPQGFKGTF

V: TRBV3-1
length: 16
J: TRBJ2-1
CDR3: CASSQGTSFKTDEQFF

V: TRBV5-1
length: 13
J: TRBJ2-7
CDR3: CASSGDGTYEQYF

V: TRBV29-1
length: 16
J: TRBJ2-5
CDR3: CSGRTSGGDTQETQYF

V: TRBV18
length: 13
J: TRBJ1-2
CDR3: CASSPSRDHGYTF

V: TRBV2
length: 15
J: TRBJ2-5
CDR3: CASSEAVGIQETQYF

V: TRBV7-9
length: 13
J: TRBJ2-5
CDR3: CASSFSGTETQYF

V: TRBV11-2
length: 19
J: TRBJ1-2
CDR3: CASSLYHWGQGAKNYGYTF

V: TRBV7-2
length: 17
J: TRBJ2-1
CDR3: CASSLWATARGHAEQFF

V: TRBV18
length: 15
J: TRBJ1-2
CDR3: CASSPGPTANYGYTF

V: TRBV27
length: 14
J: .
CDR3: CASSLSGAKYEQYF

V: TRBV5-1
length: 13
J: TRBJ2-4
CDR3: CASSPGAQNIQYF

V: TRBV6-5
length: 15
J: TRBJ2-3
CDR3: CASSSYASGADTQYF

V: TRBV15
length: 17
J: TRBJ1-2
CDR3: CATSREMGQGGDYGYTF

V: TRBV24-1
length: 13
J: TRBJ1-2
CDR3: CATSEDRDYGYTF

V: TRBV20-1
length: 13
J: TRBJ2-1
CDR3: CSARDEPRNEQFF

V: TRBV10-3
length: 16
J: TRBJ2-7
CDR3: CAISESGTGGLYEQYF

V: TRBV3-1
length: 14
J: .
CDR3: CASSQAGAGDIQYF

V: TRBV15
length: 16
J: TRBJ1-2
CDR3: CATSRPMGGSQGGYTF

V: TRBV2
length: 14
J: TRBJ1-6
CDR3: CASSAGVGNSPLHF

V: TRBV29-1
length: 15
J: TRBJ2-7
CDR3: CSVEGRVRSSYEQYF